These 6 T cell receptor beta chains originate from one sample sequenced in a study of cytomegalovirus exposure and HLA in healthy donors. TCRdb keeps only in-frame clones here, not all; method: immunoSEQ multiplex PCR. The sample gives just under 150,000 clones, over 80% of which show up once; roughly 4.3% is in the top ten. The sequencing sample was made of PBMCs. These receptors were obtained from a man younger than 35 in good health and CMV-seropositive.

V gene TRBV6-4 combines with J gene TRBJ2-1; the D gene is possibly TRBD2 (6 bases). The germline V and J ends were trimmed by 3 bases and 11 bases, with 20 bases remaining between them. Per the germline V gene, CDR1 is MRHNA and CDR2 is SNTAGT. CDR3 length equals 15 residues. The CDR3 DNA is TGTGCCAGCAGTGAAGAGTGGGGGGAAGGGCCCAAGCAGTTCTTC. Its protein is CASSEEWGEGPKQFF.

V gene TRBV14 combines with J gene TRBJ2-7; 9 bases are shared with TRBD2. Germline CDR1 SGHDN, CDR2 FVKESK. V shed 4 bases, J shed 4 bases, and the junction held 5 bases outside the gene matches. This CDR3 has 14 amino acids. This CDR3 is CASSLSGSQYEQYF. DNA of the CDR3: TGTGCCAGCAGCCTTAGCGGGAGTCAATACGAGCAGTACTTC. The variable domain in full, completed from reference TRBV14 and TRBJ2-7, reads EAGVTQFPSHSVIEKGQTVTLRCDPISGHDNLYWYRRVMGKEIKFLLHFVKESKQDESGMPNNRFLAERTGGTYSTLKVQPAELEDSGVYFCASSLSGSQYEQYFGPGTRLTVT.

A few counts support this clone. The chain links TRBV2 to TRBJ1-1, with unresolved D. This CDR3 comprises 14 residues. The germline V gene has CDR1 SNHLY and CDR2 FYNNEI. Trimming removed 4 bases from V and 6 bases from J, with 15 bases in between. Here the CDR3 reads CASSVEPSFPEAFF. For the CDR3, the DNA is TGTGCCAGCAGTGTTGAGCCTTCCTTCCCTGAAGCTTTCTTT.

The CDR3 bases are TGTGCCTGGAGTGCGGGACTCTATGGCTACACCTTC. This sequence encodes CAWSAGLYGYTF. The chain employs TRBV30 and TRBJ1-2, with D maybe TRBD1 (5 bases). The CDR3 totals 12 residues. From germline, CDR1 is GTSNPN and CDR2 SVGIG (reference sequence). V gave up 1 base and J gave up 4 bases, with 7 bases separating them.

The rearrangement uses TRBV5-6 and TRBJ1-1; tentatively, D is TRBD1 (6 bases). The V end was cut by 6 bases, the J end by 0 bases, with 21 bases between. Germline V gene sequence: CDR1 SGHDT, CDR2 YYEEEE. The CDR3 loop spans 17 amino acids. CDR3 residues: CASITQGSSAVNTEAFF. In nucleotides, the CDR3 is TGTGCCAGCATCACCCAGGGGTCCTCGGCCGTGAACACTGAAGCTTTCTTT.

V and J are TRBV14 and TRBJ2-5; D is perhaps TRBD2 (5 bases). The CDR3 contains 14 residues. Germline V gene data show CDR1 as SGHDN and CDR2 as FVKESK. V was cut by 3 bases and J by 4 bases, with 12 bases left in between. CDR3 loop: CASSQGSGRETQYF. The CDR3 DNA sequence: TGTGCCAGCAGCCAGGGGTCGGGGAGAGAGACCCAGTACTTC. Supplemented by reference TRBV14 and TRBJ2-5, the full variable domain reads EAGVTQFPSHSVIEKGQTVTLRCDPISGHDNLYWYRRVMGKEIKFLLHFVKESKQDESGMPNNRFLAERTGGTYSTLKVQPAELEDSGVYFCASSQGSGRETQYFGPGTRLLVL.